This T cell receptor beta chain appears in the sequencing data of a study of CD8 T cells in ankylosing spondylitis. General study findings and limits: What seemed typical of ankylosing spondylitis blood was a TCR beta motif built from eight highly homologous variants. Some motif variants were previously reported in reactive arthritis synovial fluid and blood.

From germline, CDR1 is SEHNR and CDR2 FQNEAQ (reference sequence). V was clipped by 4 bases and J by 7 bases, with 20 bases between them. This CDR3 is built from 15 residues. Concerning this clonotype itself: Antigen unknown.

TCRdb processed the 5' RACE reads anew with MiXCR; each CDR3 protein has one entry. The sample holds roughly 700,000 distinct CDR3 sequences, roughly 19% seen once. The gene calls are TRBV7-9 and TRBJ2-7; tentatively, D is TRBD2 (7 bases). Sequences were obtained from blood, either unsorted or a sorted T cell fraction (not recorded which). The receptor was derived from a male donor with ankylosing spondylitis. The CDR3 nucleotides read TGTGCCAGCAGCTCCCAAGGGACCGGGGGGCTGGAGCAGTACTTC. This codes for CASSSQGTGGLEQYF.